The TCR beta chain under discussion was sequenced for a study of T cells in Graves' hyperthyroidism and ophthalmopathy. The study, taken as a whole, reports: Ophthalmopathy was distinguished from stable hyperthyroidism by 13 V-J signatures.

Patients having uncontrolled infection, another autoimmune disease, pregnancy or lactation were not included. Each diagnosis drew on symptoms, thyroxine, TRAb, thyroid ultrasound and orbital computed tomography findings. Notes on this clonotype: What it binds is unknown.

RNA transcripts gave rise to amplified TCR beta CDR3 regions. Carried out on the TCR CDR3, a first-round RT-PCR used the HTBI primer set. TCRdb redid the calling of the multiplex PCR reads with MiXCR, one entry per CDR3 protein. The sample holds approximately 520,000 distinct CDR3 sequences, 24% seen once. The source is a woman in her twenties or thirties with Graves' ophthalmopathy. Source material: blood.

CDR3 in DNA: TGTGCCAGCAGAGAGACCTCTGGAAACACCATATATTTT. The encoded protein is CASRETSGNTIYF. J is TRBJ1-3 and V is TRBV4-2; no clear D. CDR1 LGHNA and CDR2 YNFKEQ come from the germline V gene. This CDR3 has 13 residues. V was cut by 6 bases and J by 0 bases, with 6 bases left in between.